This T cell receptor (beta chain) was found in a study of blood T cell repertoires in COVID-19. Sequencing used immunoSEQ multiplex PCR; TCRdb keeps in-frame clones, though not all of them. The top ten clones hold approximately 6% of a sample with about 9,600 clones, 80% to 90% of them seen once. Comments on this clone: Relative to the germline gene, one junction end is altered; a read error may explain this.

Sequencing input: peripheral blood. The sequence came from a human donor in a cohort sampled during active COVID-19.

CDR3 sequence (DNA): TGTGCTAGCAGCTTTGGCCCCCTAACAGGGAAGGGATCCTACGAGCAGTACTTC. Encoded protein: CASSFGPLTGKGSYEQYF. This chain connects TRBV7-7 to TRBJ2-7; D is perhaps TRBD1 (6 bases). The CDR3 has 18 residues. CDR1 and CDR2 (germline): SSHAT, FNYEAQ (reference sequence).